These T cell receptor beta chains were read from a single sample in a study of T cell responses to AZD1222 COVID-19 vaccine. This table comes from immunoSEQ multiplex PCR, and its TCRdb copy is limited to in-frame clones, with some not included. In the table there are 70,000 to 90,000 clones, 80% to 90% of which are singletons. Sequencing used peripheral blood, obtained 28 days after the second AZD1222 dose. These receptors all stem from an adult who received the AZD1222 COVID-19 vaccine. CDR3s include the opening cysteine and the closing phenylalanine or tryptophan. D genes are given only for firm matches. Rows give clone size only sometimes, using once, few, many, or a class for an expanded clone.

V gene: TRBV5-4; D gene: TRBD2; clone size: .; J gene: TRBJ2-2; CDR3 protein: CASRLAGNTGELFF; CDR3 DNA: TGTGCCAGCCGGCTAGCGGGGAACACCGGGGAGCTGTTTTTT
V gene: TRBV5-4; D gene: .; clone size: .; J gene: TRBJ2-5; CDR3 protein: CASSLGGQETQYF; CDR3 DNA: TGTGCCAGCAGCTTGGGGGGTCAAGAGACCCAGTACTTC
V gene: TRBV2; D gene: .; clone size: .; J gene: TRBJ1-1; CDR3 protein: CASSGSSPDTEAFF; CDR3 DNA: TGTGCCAGCAGTGGTAGCAGCCCGGACACTGAAGCTTTCTTT
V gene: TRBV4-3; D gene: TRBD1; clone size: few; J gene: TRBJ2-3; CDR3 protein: CASSPGQGQADTQYF; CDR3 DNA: TGCGCCAGCAGCCCGGGACAGGGACAGGCAGATACGCAGTATTTT
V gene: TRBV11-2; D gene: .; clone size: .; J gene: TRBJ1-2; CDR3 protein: CASSLLDRHYGYTF; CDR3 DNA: TGTGCCAGCAGCCTCCTGGACAGACACTATGGCTACACCTTC
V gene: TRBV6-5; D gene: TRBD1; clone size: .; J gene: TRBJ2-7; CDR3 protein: CASSYSMGQGVNEQYF; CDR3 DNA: TGTGCCAGCAGTTACTCGATGGGACAGGGTGTGAACGAGCAGTACTTC
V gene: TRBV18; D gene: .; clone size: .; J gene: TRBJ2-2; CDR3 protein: CASSPKDPGELFF; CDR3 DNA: TGTGCCAGCTCCCCGAAGGATCCCGGGGAGCTGTTTTTT
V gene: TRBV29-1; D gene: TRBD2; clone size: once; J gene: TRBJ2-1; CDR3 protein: CSAPGLAGEGNGNEQFF; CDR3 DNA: TGCAGCGCACCGGGACTAGCGGGAGAGGGGAACGGGAATGAGCAGTTCTTC
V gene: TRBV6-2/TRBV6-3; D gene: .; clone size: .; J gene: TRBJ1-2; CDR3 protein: CASSRLRDYGYTF; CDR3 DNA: TGTGCCAGCAGTCGCCTCAGGGACTATGGCTACACCTTC
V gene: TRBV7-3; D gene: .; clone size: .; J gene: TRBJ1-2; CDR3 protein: CASSEEGRLAYGYTF; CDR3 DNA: TGTGCCAGCAGCGAGGAGGGCAGACTAGCCTATGGCTACACCTTC
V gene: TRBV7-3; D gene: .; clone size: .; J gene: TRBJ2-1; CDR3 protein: CASSLVPASQSNEQFF; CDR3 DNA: TGTGCCAGCAGCCTGGTTCCTGCATCCCAGAGCAATGAGCAGTTCTTC
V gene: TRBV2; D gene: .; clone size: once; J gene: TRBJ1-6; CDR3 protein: CASSPLGRSPLHF; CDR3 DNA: TGTGCCAGCAGTCCTCTGGGACGGTCACCCCTCCACTTT
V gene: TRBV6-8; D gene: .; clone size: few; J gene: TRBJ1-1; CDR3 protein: CAKDHTEAFF; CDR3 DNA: TGTGCCAAAGACCACACTGAAGCTTTCTTT
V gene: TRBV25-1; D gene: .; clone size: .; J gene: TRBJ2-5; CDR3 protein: CASSDREAVQETQYF; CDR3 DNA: TGTGCCAGCAGTGACAGGGAGGCCGTTCAAGAGACCCAGTACTTC
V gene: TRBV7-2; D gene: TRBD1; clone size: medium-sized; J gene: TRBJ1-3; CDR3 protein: CASSRDRGNTIYF; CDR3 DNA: TGTGCCAGCAGCAGGGACAGGGGAAACACCATATATTTT
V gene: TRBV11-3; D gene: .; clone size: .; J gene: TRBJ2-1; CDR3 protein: CASSSDRLSSYNEQFF; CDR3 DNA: TGTGCCAGCAGTTCCGACAGACTAAGCTCCTACAATGAGCAGTTCTTC
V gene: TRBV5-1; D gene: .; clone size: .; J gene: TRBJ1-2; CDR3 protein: CASSLVPGSYGYTF; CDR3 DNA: TGCGCCAGCAGCTTGGTCCCGGGATCCTATGGCTACACCTTC
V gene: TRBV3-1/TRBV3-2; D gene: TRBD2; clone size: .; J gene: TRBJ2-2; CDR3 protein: CASSRWTSGRAWNTGELFF; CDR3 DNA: TGTGCCAGCAGCCGATGGACTAGCGGGAGGGCCTGGAACACCGGGGAGCTGTTTTTT
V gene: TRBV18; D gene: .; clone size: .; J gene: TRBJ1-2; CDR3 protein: CASSPIGSGYYGYTF; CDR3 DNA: TGTGCCAGCTCACCGATCGGGTCTGGCTACTATGGCTACACCTTC
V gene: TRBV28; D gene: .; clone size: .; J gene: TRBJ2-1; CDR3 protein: CASSEDSLGYEQFF; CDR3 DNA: TGTGCCAGCAGTGAGGACAGTCTAGGCTATGAGCAGTTCTTC
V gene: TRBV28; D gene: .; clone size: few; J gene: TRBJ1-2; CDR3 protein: CASSFYQGPGAVYGYTF; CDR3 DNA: TGTGCCAGCAGTTTTTATCAGGGGCCGGGTGCGGTCTATGGCTACACCTTC
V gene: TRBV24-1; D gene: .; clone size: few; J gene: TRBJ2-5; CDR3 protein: CATSDSITRLGETQYF; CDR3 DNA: TGTGCCACCAGTGATTCCATTACTAGGCTGGGGGAGACCCAGTACTTC
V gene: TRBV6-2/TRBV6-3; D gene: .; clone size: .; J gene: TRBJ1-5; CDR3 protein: CASSYDGKGNQPQHF; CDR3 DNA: TGTGCCAGCAGTTACGATGGGAAGGGCAATCAGCCCCAGCATTTT
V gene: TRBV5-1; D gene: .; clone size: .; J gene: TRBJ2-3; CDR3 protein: CASKDGDGTDTQYF; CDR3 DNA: TGCGCCAGCAAAGACGGGGACGGCACAGATACGCAGTATTTT
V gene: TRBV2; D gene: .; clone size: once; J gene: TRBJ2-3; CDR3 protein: CASRRGRNTDTQYF; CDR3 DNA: TGTGCCAGCCGCCGAGGCCGGAACACAGATACGCAGTATTTT
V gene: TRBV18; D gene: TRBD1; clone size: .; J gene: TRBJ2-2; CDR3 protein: CASGPGQANTGELFF; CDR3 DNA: TGTGCCAGCGGACCGGGACAGGCGAACACCGGGGAGCTGTTTTTT
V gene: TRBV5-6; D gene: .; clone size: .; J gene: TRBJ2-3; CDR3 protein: CASSLDGTYADTQYF; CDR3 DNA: TGTGCCAGCAGCTTGGACGGGACCTACGCAGATACGCAGTATTTT
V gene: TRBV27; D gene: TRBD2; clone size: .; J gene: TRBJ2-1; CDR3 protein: CASSSPTSGAPNEQFF; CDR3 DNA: TGTGCCAGCAGTTCCCCCACTAGCGGGGCCCCAAATGAGCAGTTCTTC
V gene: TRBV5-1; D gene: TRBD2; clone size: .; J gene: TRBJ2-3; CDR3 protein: CASSLGASGTGIDTQYF; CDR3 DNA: TGCGCCAGCAGCTTGGGTGCTAGCGGGACGGGGATAGATACGCAGTATTTT
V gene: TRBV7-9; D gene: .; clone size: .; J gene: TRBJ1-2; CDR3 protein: CASSSRAANYGYTF; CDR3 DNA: TGTGCCAGCAGCTCACGTGCGGCTAACTATGGCTACACCTTC